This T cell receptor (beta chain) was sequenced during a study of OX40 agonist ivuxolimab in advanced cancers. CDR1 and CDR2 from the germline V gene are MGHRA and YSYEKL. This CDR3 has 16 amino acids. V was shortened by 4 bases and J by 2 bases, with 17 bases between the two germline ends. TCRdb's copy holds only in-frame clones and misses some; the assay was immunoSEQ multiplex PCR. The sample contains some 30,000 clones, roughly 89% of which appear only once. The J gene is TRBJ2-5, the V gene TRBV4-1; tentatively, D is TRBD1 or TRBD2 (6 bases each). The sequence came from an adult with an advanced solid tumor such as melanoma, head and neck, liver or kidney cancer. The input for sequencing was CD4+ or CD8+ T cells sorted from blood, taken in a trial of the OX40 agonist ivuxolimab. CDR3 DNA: TGCGCCAGCAGCCCGGGGGCTCAGGGGACTCAAGAGACCCAGTACTTC. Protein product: CASSPGAQGTQETQYF.